This T cell receptor beta chain was profiled in a study of blood T cell repertoires in COVID-19. Study background: The United States, Italy and Spain provided the acute and convalescent COVID-19 samples. In each case, the material was cDNA or gDNA derived from T cells, B-cell-depleted T cells, or PBMCs.

V dropped 5 bases and J dropped 3; count of bases not matched to a gene: 6. Germline V lookup: CDR1 SGHTA, CDR2 FQGNSA. The CDR3 extends over 14 amino acids. In the study's own analysis: Amplification from reference gene primers served as the basis for estimated nucleated cell counts. Profiling relied on immunoSEQ multiplex PCR, and the TCRdb table lists in-frame clones only, not all of them. The V and J calls and the clone size are those of that table, but D and trimming were determined from the DNA. The sample shows 120,000 or so clones, more than 75% of them seen only once. The receptor was derived from a man aged 55 to 69 with acute or convalescent COVID-19. Sequencing was carried out using peripheral blood. V is TRBV7-2 and J is TRBJ2-7; 8 nucleotides match TRBD2. CDR3 sequence (DNA): TGTGCCAGCAGCGAAGTCGCGGGGGGCTACGAGCAGTACTTC. This gives the protein CASSEVAGGYEQYF.